The 27 T cell receptor beta chains below all came from one sample that was sequenced in a study of blood T cell repertoires in COVID-19. Sequenced by immunoSEQ multiplex PCR; TCRdb stores in-frame clones only, minus some. The sample shows roughly 55,000 clones, 70% to 85% of them seen only once. The sequenced material came from peripheral blood. The receptors shown here come from a man aged 80 or over with acute or convalescent COVID-19.

The rearrangement joins TRBV28 to TRBJ1-5; D perhaps matches TRBD1 (6 bases). Germline values: CDR1 MDHEN, CDR2 SYDVKM. Deletions cut 5 bases from V and 5 bases from J, with 16 bases between. There are 15 residues in the CDR3. The CDR3 DNA sequence: TGTGCCAGCAGTCTAGGGGGTGGCAGAGATCAGCCCCAGCATTTT. This gives the protein CASSLGGGRDQPQHF. Supplemented by reference TRBV28 and TRBJ1-5, the full variable domain reads DVKVTQSSRYLVKRTGEKVFLECVQDMDHENMFWYRQDPGLGLRLIYFSYDVKMKEKGDIPEGYSVSREKKERFSLILESASTNQTSMYLCASSLGGGRDQPQHFGDGTRLSIL.

This clone came up once. V gene TRBV12-3 or TRBV12-4 combines with J gene TRBJ2-7; D is ambiguous. V lost 3 bases and J lost 6, with 9 bases in between. CDR3 length equals 12 residues. CDR3 residues: CASSLAPGEQYF. CDR3 nucleotides: TGTGCCAGCAGTTTGGCCCCTGGCGAGCAGTACTTC.

This rearrangement joins TRBV6-5 to TRBJ1-2; D gene ambiguous. Germline CDR1 is MNHEY and CDR2 is SVGAGI. V gave up 4 bases and J gave up 3 bases, with 18 bases separating them. This CDR3 is built from 16 residues. CDR3 sequence: CASSFFRREGYYGYTF. In DNA, the CDR3 is TGTGCCAGCAGTTTTTTTCGGAGGGAGGGATACTATGGCTACACCTTC.

In this sample, this clone is medium-sized. CDR3 DNA: TGTGCCCTTGGGCCAAACTCCTACGAGCAGTACTTC. Translated, it gives CALGPNSYEQYF. The rearrangement uses TRBV5-4 and TRBJ2-7, with no clear D. Per germline, CDR1 SGHNT and CDR2 YYREEE (reference sequence). The CDR3 runs 12 residues. The V and J ends lost 10 bases and 0 bases respectively, with 11 bases between them.

This clone turned up a few times. V usage is TRBV3-1 (or the pseudogene TRBV3-2) and J usage is TRBJ1-4; possibly TRBD1 for D (5 bases). Germline CDR1 and CDR2: LGHDT and YNNKEL (reference sequence). V dropped 3 bases and J dropped 8 bases, with 16 bases sitting between them. The CDR3 is made up of 15 amino acids. CDR3 protein: CASSQWGSQGEKLFF. For the CDR3, the DNA is TGTGCCAGCAGCCAGTGGGGAAGCCAGGGAGAAAAACTGTTTTTT.

The genes are TRBV11-3 and TRBJ2-7; a weak D match, TRBD1 (5 bases). Germline lookup yields CDR1 SGHNT and CDR2 YENEEA. V was trimmed by 4 bases and J by 1 base, leaving 11 bases between them. The CDR3 length is 14 residues. CDR3 nucleotides: TGTGCCAGCAGCTATGGGGCAGAATCCTACGAGCAGTACTTC. This gives the protein CASSYGAESYEQYF.

This clone was observed a handful of times. The CDR3, as DNA: TGTGCCAGCAGCTTACAGATCAATCAGCCCCAGCATTTT. Amino acids: CASSLQINQPQHF. V gene TRBV6-5 combines with J gene TRBJ1-5, with no clear D. CDR1 is MNHEY and CDR2 is SVGAGI in the germline V gene. CDR3 length equals 13 residues. Trimming took 6 bases from V and 3 from J, leaving 9 bases between them.

The chain couples TRBV7-2 to TRBJ2-6; 13 nucleotides align to TRBD2. Germline CDR1 SGHTA, CDR2 FQGNSA. With 5 bases clipped from V and 1 base from J, the junction kept 8 bases outside the gene matches. The CDR3 is 19 amino acids. The CDR3 sequence is CASSPRTSGRVSGANVLTF. CDR3 nucleotides: TGTGCCAGCAGCCCCCGGACTAGCGGGAGAGTGTCTGGGGCCAACGTCCTGACTTTC.

This chain links TRBV6-5 with TRBJ1-4; 8 nucleotides match TRBD1. The germline CDR1 and CDR2 sequences are MNHEY and SVGAGI. With 2 bases clipped from V and 7 bases from J, the junction kept 6 bases outside the gene matches. There are 15 residues in the CDR3. The CDR3 sequence: CASSYVAGGAEKLFF. The CDR3 DNA reads TGTGCCAGCAGTTACGTCGCAGGGGGCGCTGAAAAACTGTTTTTT.

The V gene is TRBV29-1, the J gene TRBJ1-2; TRBD1 matches 8 bases. V was pared by 6 bases and J by 5 bases, with 17 bases of the junction left unmatched. The CDR3 spans 16 residues. In germline, CDR1 is SQVTM, CDR2 ANQGSEA. The CDR3: CSVPNYRTGTFYGYTF. In nucleotides, the CDR3 is TGCAGCGTACCGAATTATAGGACAGGGACATTTTATGGCTACACCTTC.

This chain uses TRBV7-9 with TRBJ2-2, with D possibly TRBD1 on 5 matching bases. Germline V gene sequence: CDR1 SEHNR, CDR2 FQNEAQ (reference sequence). The length of the CDR3 is 15 residues. Between the trimmed V and J ends, which lost 0 bases and 3 bases, there was a span of 8 bases. The CDR3 protein is CASSLAGQHTGELFF. Here the CDR3 DNA reads TGTGCCAGCAGCTTAGCCGGACAACACACCGGGGAGCTGTTTTTT.

The V and J genes are TRBV11-2 and TRBJ2-7; 7 bases fit TRBD2. V gave up 1 base and J gave up 6 bases; unmatched junction bases: 6. Germline CDR1 reads SGHAT; CDR2 reads FQNNGV. The CDR3 has 14 amino acids. DNA for the CDR3: TGTGCCAGCAGCTTAGCGGTACGGGGGGTCGAGCAGTACTTC. Amino acid sequence: CASSLAVRGVEQYF.

Many counts were recorded for this clone. The chain employs TRBV10-2 and TRBJ1-5; D gene uncertain. CDR1 is WSHSY and CDR2 is SAAADI in the germline V gene. V was shortened by 2 bases and J by 0 bases, with 8 bases between the two germline ends. This CDR3 region has 15 residues. The CDR3: CASSEMVDSNQPQHF. The CDR3 DNA is TGCGCCAGCAGTGAGATGGTAGATAGCAATCAGCCCCAGCATTTT.

V usage is TRBV4-1 and J usage is TRBJ1-1, with D possibly TRBD1 on 5 matching bases. V was pared by 0 bases and J by 5 bases, with 10 bases between. CDR3 length: 14 amino acids. The germline V gene has CDR1 MGHRA and CDR2 YSYEKL. CDR3 sequence reads: CASSQESGVTEAFF. The CDR3 bases are TGCGCCAGCAGCCAAGAATCGGGGGTAACTGAAGCTTTCTTT.

The CDR3 spells CASSLTGIDQPQHF. The CDR3 DNA sequence: TGTGCCAGCAGCCTGACAGGGATAGATCAGCCCCAGCATTTT. The V call is TRBV7-8, the J call TRBJ1-5, with 7 bases that match TRBD1. Trimming cost V 5 bases and J 5 bases; bases outside gene matches: 6. The CDR3 sequence is 14 residues long. Germline CDR1 and CDR2: SGHVS and FQNEAQ.

This clone was detected a few times. The V gene is TRBV5-8, the J gene TRBJ1-2; D unclear. Trimming took off 6 bases at V and 4 bases at J, with 10 bases between the two ends. The length of the CDR3 is 12 residues. From germline, CDR1 is SGHTS and CDR2 YDEGEE. CDR3 region: CASIGSGYGYTF. CDR3 bases: TGTGCCAGCATCGGGTCGGGCTATGGCTACACCTTC.

A remark on this clone: This sample includes further DNA sequences coding for the same CDR3. The gene calls are TRBV21-1 and TRBJ2-1; TRBD2, the table's D call, lacks a check against the DNA. TRBV21-1 is deemed a pseudogene. This CDR3 contains 18 residues. CDR3 residues: CASSMSGGAGVPYNEQFF. The CDR3, as DNA: TGTGCCAGCAGCATGTCGGGAGGGGCGGGGGTCCCCTACAATGAGCAGTTCTTC.

CDR3 sequence (DNA): TGTGCCAGCAGCTTCGGGACAGTCCAAGAGACCCAGTACTTC. Translation: CASSFGTVQETQYF. This chain uses TRBV7-9 with TRBJ2-5; 7 nucleotides align to TRBD1. The germline V gene encodes CDR1 SEHNR and CDR2 FQNEAQ (reference sequence). Trimming took 3 bases from V and 1 from J; bases not matched to a gene: 2. This CDR3 spans 14 amino acids. Together with reference TRBV7-9 and TRBJ2-5, the CDR3 gives the full variable domain: DTGVSQNPRHKITKRGQNVTFRCDPISEHNRLYWYRQTLGQGPEFLTYFQNEAQLEKSRLLSDRFSAERPKGSFSTLEIQRTEQGDSAMYLCASSFGTVQETQYFGPGTRLLVL.

This rearrangement joins TRBV5-1 to TRBJ2-7; 10 bases are shared with TRBD2. The germline CDR1 and CDR2 sequences are SGHRS and YFSETQ. Trimming at V came to 4 bases and at J to 2 bases, leaving 6 bases not matched to a gene. The CDR3 is made up of 15 amino acids. The CDR3 sequence: CASSPSGTSAYEQYF. DNA of the CDR3: TGCGCCAGCAGCCCGTCCGGGACTAGCGCCTACGAGCAGTACTTC. Full variable domain (rest looked up from reference TRBV5-1 and TRBJ2-7): KAGVTQTPRYLIKTRGQQVTLSCSPISGHRSVSWYQQTPGQGLQFLFEYFSETQRNKGNFPGRFSGRQFSNSRSEMNVSTLELGDSALYLCASSPSGTSAYEQYFGPGTRLTVT.

V and J are TRBV27 and TRBJ2-1; D uncertain. Per germline, CDR1 MNHEY and CDR2 SMNVEV (reference sequence). The V and J ends lost 4 bases and 1 base respectively, with 8 bases between them. CDR3 length equals 14 residues. The CDR3 DNA follows: TGTGCCAGCAGTTGGCAGGAATCCTACAATGAGCAGTTCTTC. This codes for CASSWQESYNEQFF.

This chain links TRBV7-6 with TRBJ1-1; D gene uncertain. V lost 5 bases, J lost 0 bases, and 13 bases lay in between. Germline lookup yields CDR1 SGHVS and CDR2 FNYEAQ. The CDR3 is 15 amino acids. The CDR3 sequence is CASSPEDGLNTEAFF. For the CDR3, the DNA is TGTGCCAGCAGCCCCGAAGATGGCTTGAACACTGAAGCTTTCTTT.

The rearrangement links TRBV19 to TRBJ1-1; D is unresolved. Germline CDR1 is LNHDA and CDR2 is SQIVND (reference sequence). The CDR3 extends over 15 amino acids. V lost 3 bases and J 0 bases, leaving 11 bases between the germline ends. The CDR3 is CASSINAGMNTEAFF. The CDR3 DNA follows: TGTGCCAGTAGTATTAATGCCGGGATGAACACTGAAGCTTTCTTT.

The rearrangement uses TRBV2 and TRBJ2-1; 10 bases align to TRBD2. The CDR3 sequence is 15 residues long. With 6 bases clipped from V and 8 bases from J, the junction kept 10 bases outside the gene matches. The germline CDR1 and CDR2 sequences are SNHLY and FYNNEI. The CDR3 region is CASSSSSGSPDEQFF. Written as DNA, the CDR3 is TGTGCCAGCAGCAGCTCTAGCGGGAGTCCGGATGAGCAGTTCTTC.

This chain uses TRBV7-2 with TRBJ2-1; 9 bases fit TRBD2. Germline V gene data show CDR1 as SGHTA and CDR2 as FQGNSA. V shed 1 base, J shed 3 bases, and the junction held 7 bases outside the gene matches. The CDR3 runs 17 residues. CDR3 region: CASSLEARLAVYNEQFF. In DNA, the CDR3 is TGTGCCAGCAGCTTAGAGGCTCGACTAGCGGTCTACAATGAGCAGTTCTTC.

This chain links TRBV19 with TRBJ1-2, with TRBD1 matching over 7 bases. Germline V gene data show CDR1 as LNHDA and CDR2 as SQIVND (reference sequence). J was trimmed by 8 bases and V by 5 bases; bases with no gene match: 14. This CDR3 is 15 amino acids long. In DNA, the CDR3 is TGTGCCAGTAGTCCCATTGACAGGGTATCGTACGGCTACACCTTC. Amino acid sequence: CASSPIDRVSYGYTF.

This clone was counted a single time. CDR3 coding DNA: TGCGCCAGCAGCTTGAATGTGGGGGGTGCGGAGGCTTTCTTT. The encoded protein is CASSLNVGGAEAFF. V is TRBV5-1 and J is TRBJ1-1; possibly TRBD1 for D (5 bases). V was pared by 1 base and J by 11 bases, with 18 bases between. Germline V gene data show CDR1 as SGHRS and CDR2 as YFSETQ. The CDR3 is 14 residues long.

The V call is TRBV5-1, the J call TRBJ2-3; tentatively, D is TRBD2 (6 bases). V shed 2 bases and J shed 2 bases, with 9 bases lying between them. This CDR3 has 14 residues. Looked up from germline, CDR1 is SGHRS and CDR2 is YFSETQ. The CDR3 here is CASSFTGATDTQYF. The DNA for the CDR3 is TGCGCCAGCAGCTTTACGGGAGCCACAGATACGCAGTATTTT.